Listed below are T cell receptor beta chains from one sample, sequenced in a study of cytomegalovirus exposure and HLA in healthy donors. Some clones are missing from TCRdb's copy, which holds only in-frame ones; the method was immunoSEQ multiplex PCR. The data hold around 53,000 clones, with roughly four fifths observed a single time. Input material: PBMCs. These receptor sequences come from a man aged 25-40 years in good health and CMV-seronegative. CDR3s include the opening cysteine and the closing phenylalanine or tryptophan. The D gene is left open where the match is weak. Rows may omit the clone size; those that give it use once, few, many or a size class.

TRBJ1-4,NA,TRBV6-5,few,TGTGCCAGCAGTTACGTCGGGGGAATAGGTGAAAAACTGTTTTTT,CASSYVGGIGEKLFF
TRBJ1-1,NA,TRBV7-9,NA,TGTGCCAGCGAGGAAGGGGATGGGACTGAAGCTTTCTTT,CASEEGDGTEAFF
TRBJ1-5,TRBD1,TRBV12-5,NA,TGTGCTAGTGGTTTGGGACAGGGTGCCAATCAGCCCCAGCATTTT,CASGLGQGANQPQHF
TRBJ1-1,NA,TRBV5-6,NA,TGTGCCAGCAGCCATGATTGGGGGGGCACTGAAGCTTTCTTT,CASSHDWGGTEAFF
TRBJ1-3,NA,TRBV25-1,NA,TGTGCCAGCAGTGAGAGCCCTAATCAGGACACCATATATTTT,CASSESPNQDTIYF
TRBJ2-7,NA,TRBV2,NA,TGTGCCAGCACCGAACAAGCAGGCGAGCAGTACTTC,CASTEQAGEQYF
TRBJ2-3,TRBD2,TRBV29-1,once,TGCAGCGTTCACAAAGGCACTAGCGATCCAGATACGCAGTATTTT,CSVHKGTSDPDTQYF
TRBJ1-2,NA,TRBV4-1,NA,TGCGCCAGCAGCCACCCAGGGAACTATGGCTACACCTTC,CASSHPGNYGYTF
TRBJ1-5,NA,TRBV5-8,NA,TGTGCCAGCAGCTCACTTTCCGGGTATAGCAATCAGCCCCAGCATTTT,CASSSLSGYSNQPQHF
TRBJ2-7,TRBD2,TRBV2,NA,TGTGCCAGCAGCGGGGGGTATACGGGACCCTACGAGCAGTACTTC,CASSGGYTGPYEQYF
TRBJ2-5,NA,TRBV4-2,NA,TGTGCCAGCAGCCAAGGGGATGCGGGTATTCCTGCTCAAGAGACCCAGTACTTC,CASSQGDAGIPAQETQYF
TRBJ2-1,TRBD2,TRBV10-3,NA,TGTGCCATCAGTGGGACGAGCGGGAGGGGGTCCTACAATGAGCAGTTCTTC,CAISGTSGRGSYNEQFF
TRBJ2-3,NA,TRBV21-1,NA,TGTGCCATGCAGCGGGGGGTTCCGAGCACAGATACGCAGTATTTT,CAMQRGVPSTDTQYF
TRBJ2-2,NA,TRBV18,few,TGTGCCAGCTCACAGGGCTTTGCGGGGAACACCGGGGAGCTGTTTTTT,CASSQGFAGNTGELFF
TRBJ1-1,NA,TRBV2,NA,TGTGCCAGCGCGCAGGGCCCGAACACTGAAGCTTTCTTT,CASAQGPNTEAFF
TRBJ2-6,NA,TRBV1,NA,TGCACCAGCAGCCCCCAGAGGTCGGATCACCCTCCTGGGGCCAACGTCCTGACTTTC,CTSSPQRSDHPPGANVLTF
TRBJ1-5,NA,TRBV6-5,few,TGTGCCAGCAGTTACCAGGGAAGGAGCAATCAGCCCCAGCATTTT,CASSYQGRSNQPQHF
TRBJ1-3,NA,TRBV6-5,NA,TGTGCCAGCAGCCAACGAGGGACTGGAAACACCATATATTTT,CASSQRGTGNTIYF
TRBJ2-2,NA,TRBV7-2,NA,TGTGCCAGCAGCGTACAGATACCCGGGGAGCTGTTTTTT,CASSVQIPGELFF
TRBJ2-5,TRBD2,TRBV4-1,NA,TGCGCCAGCAGCCCGGCTTGGGGGGGTCCGAGGGAGCAGTACTTC,CASSPAWGGPREQYF
TRBJ2-4,TRBD1,TRBV19,once,TGTGCCACAAGCGGGACAGGGTACATTCAGTACTTC,CATSGTGYIQYF
TRBJ2-5,NA,TRBV6-5,few,TGTGCCAGCAGTTACCTGACACTGGGCCAAGAGACCCAGTACTTC,CASSYLTLGQETQYF
TRBJ1-4,TRBD1,TRBV2,NA,TGTGCCAGCAGATCCAGGGGGACAACTAATGAAAAACTGTTTTTT,CASRSRGTTNEKLFF
TRBJ1-1,TRBD1,TRBV23-1,NA,TGCGCCAGCAGCCCGGGACAGGGGGTTACTGAAGCTTTCTTT,CASSPGQGVTEAFF
TRBJ2-1,TRBD2,TRBV5-1,NA,TGCGCCAGCAGCCCGGATCAGGGACTAGCGGGAGGGAATGAGCAGTTCTTC,CASSPDQGLAGGNEQFF
TRBJ2-1,TRBD2,TRBV7-9,NA,TGTGCCAGCACCGGGGGGGGGAGCTCCTACAATGAGCAGTTCTTC,CASTGGGSSYNEQFF
TRBJ2-3,TRBD2,TRBV4-2,NA,TGTGCCAGCAGCCAATCCCGTGGACTAGCGGGGGTAACAGATACGCAGTATTTT,CASSQSRGLAGVTDTQYF
TRBJ2-3,TRBD1,TRBV6-6,NA,TGTGCCAGCAGTTACGGCAGGGGGCCGACAGATACGCAGTATTTT,CASSYGRGPTDTQYF
TRBJ1-2,NA,TRBV10-3,NA,TGTGCCATCAGTGAGGCTGCCCTGGAGGGCTACACCTTC,CAISEAALEGYTF
TRBJ2-1,NA,TRBV9,NA,TGTGCCAGCGGCTTGACTAGGGATGAGCAGTTCTTC,CASGLTRDEQFF
TRBJ1-1,NA,TRBV9,NA,TGTGCCAGCAGCGTAGGGTCCGCGGGCACTGAAGCTTTCTTT,CASSVGSAGTEAFF
TRBJ1-5,NA,TRBV28,NA,TGTGCCAGCATTAGGGGAAGCAATCAGCCCCAGCATTTT,CASIRGSNQPQHF
TRBJ2-1,NA,TRBV5-6,NA,NA,CASSFWRGEQFF
TRBJ2-1,TRBD1,TRBV10-1,NA,TGCGCCAGCGGGGACAGTTTCTACAATGAGCAGTTCTTC,CASGDSFYNEQFF
TRBJ1-5,NA,TRBV6-5,NA,TGTGCCAGCAGCCTGACAGTAGGTAGCAATCAGCCCCAGCATTTT,CASSLTVGSNQPQHF
TRBJ1-1,TRBD1,TRBV27,NA,TGTGCCAGCAGTAAATACCGGGACAGGCCGACTATGAACACTGAAGCTTTCTTT,CASSKYRDRPTMNTEAFF
TRBJ1-3,NA,TRBV28,NA,TGTGCCAGCAGTTTAACGCGATTGAACTCTGGAAACACCATATATTTT,CASSLTRLNSGNTIYF
TRBJ1-5,TRBD1,TRBV30,NA,TGTGCCTGGAACGACAGGGGGCACAATCAGCCCCAGCATTTT,CAWNDRGHNQPQHF
TRBJ1-1,NA,TRBV19,few,TGTGCCAGTAGACAGGGTAGTGTGGTGGGGACTGAAGCTTTCTTT,CASRQGSVVGTEAFF
TRBJ2-7,NA,TRBV28,NA,TGTGCCAGCAGTTTGAGTTTATTAGGGAGCTCCTACGAGCAGTACTTC,CASSLSLLGSSYEQYF
TRBJ1-4,TRBD1,TRBV6-1,NA,TGTGCCAGCAGTGGACAGGGGGCTGCTAATGAAAAACTGTTTTTT,CASSGQGAANEKLFF
TRBJ1-4,TRBD1,TRBV28,NA,TGTGCCAGCACTCTGGGACAGGCTAATGAAAAACTGTTTTTT,CASTLGQANEKLFF
TRBJ1-2,NA,TRBV5-1,NA,TGCGCCAGCAGCTTGGGTTCCGACTATGGCTACACCTTC,CASSLGSDYGYTF
TRBJ1-6,TRBD1,TRBV19,NA,TGTGCCAGTAGTCCTGACAGGGGTTCACCCCTCCACTTT,CASSPDRGSPLHF
TRBJ1-1,TRBD1,TRBV19,NA,TGTGCCAGTAAGAGGACAGGGCAAAACACTGAAGCTTTCTTT,CASKRTGQNTEAFF
TRBJ2-1,TRBD2,TRBV5-4,NA,TGTGCCAGTCGAAGCGGGGGGGGAACCTACAATGAGCAGTTCTTC,CASRSGGGTYNEQFF
TRBJ2-1,NA,TRBV18,NA,TGTGCCAGCTCACCACCGGTCAGCAATGAGCAGTTCTTC,CASSPPVSNEQFF
TRBJ2-1,NA,TRBV7-2,NA,TGTGCCAGCAGCCCTCAGGGCCTCCCGGAGCAGTTCTTC,CASSPQGLPEQFF
TRBJ2-7,NA,TRBV5-1,NA,TGCGCCAGCAGCCATGGACAGTTCAGCTCCTACGAGCAGTACTTC,CASSHGQFSSYEQYF
TRBJ2-5,TRBD2,TRBV5-1,NA,TGCGCCAGCAGCTTGGCCTCGACTAGCGGATTACAAGAGACCCAGTACTTC,CASSLASTSGLQETQYF
TRBJ2-1,TRBD2,TRBV19,NA,TGTGCCAGTAGTGTACCCTCCGGGACTAGCGGGAGAGCTTGGGTCAATGAGCAGTTCTTC,CASSVPSGTSGRAWVNEQFF
TRBJ1-2,NA,TRBV4-1,NA,TGCGCCAGCAGCCAACCCTCACAGGGATTGAGTGGCTACACCTTC,CASSQPSQGLSGYTF
TRBJ1-1,NA,TRBV10-3,NA,TGTGCCATCAAGGGCGGGGTTCTTTGGACTGAAGCTTTCTTT,CAIKGGVLWTEAFF
TRBJ2-7,TRBD1,TRBV7-2,few,TGTGCCAGCAGCTTGGACAGGGGTTACGAGCAGTACTTC,CASSLDRGYEQYF
TRBJ2-7,NA,TRBV28,NA,TGTGCCAGCAGGCCCCCCACGGCAGGGTGGCCCGAGCAGTACTTC,CASRPPTAGWPEQYF
TRBJ1-5,NA,TRBV2,NA,TGTGCCAGCAGTGCGGAGGGTGGCAATCAGCCCCAGCATTTT,CASSAEGGNQPQHF
TRBJ2-1,TRBD1,TRBV7-6,NA,TGTGCCAGCAGCTTAGGTGTACAGGGGGCAGGTGAGCAGTTCTTC,CASSLGVQGAGEQFF
TRBJ1-1,TRBD1,TRBV18,NA,TGTGCCAGCTCAAAGAACAGGGGCATGAACACTGAAGCTTTCTTT,CASSKNRGMNTEAFF
TRBJ1-1,NA,TRBV11-2,NA,TGTGCCAGCAGCCCCCAGGACAGCGAAGCTTTCTTT,CASSPQDSEAFF